The sequence of this T cell receptor beta chain was determined in a study of T cell changes during pregnancy in multiple sclerosis. Clones were read by immunoSEQ multiplex PCR, and TCRdb kept only the in-frame ones, dropping some. The sample shows around 110,000 clones, around 93% of them seen only once. The TCR was taken from a female donor in good health, enrolled as a control in a pregnancy study. Sample: peripheral blood, taken in the third trimester of pregnancy.

The CDR3 region is CAWMTGRYTEAFF. CDR3 coding DNA: TGTGCCTGGATGACAGGGAGGTACACTGAAGCTTTCTTT. V gene TRBV30 combines with J gene TRBJ1-1; 7 bases match TRBD1. Germline CDR1 and CDR2: GTSNPN and SVGIG (reference sequence). This CDR3 spans 13 amino acids. V dropped 4 bases and J dropped 3; count of bases not matched to a gene: 5.